The 10 T cell receptor beta chains presented below share a single source sample, sequenced in a study of beta chain features in type 1 diabetes. Of the isolated RNA, all was reverse transcribed, and so the sequenced material was expressed TCRB transcripts. Clones were sequenced by immunoSEQ multiplex PCR, and TCRdb holds only the in-frame ones, with some missing. The table lists under 90,000 clones, roughly 34% of them singletons. Material: stem cell memory CD4+ T cells from blood. These receptors were collected from a woman aged 18-30 years in good health.

This clone was observed once. V and J are TRBV18 and TRBJ2-5; 11 nucleotides agree with TRBD1. Germline trimming cut 3 bases from V and 5 bases from J; bases unmatched to any gene: 5. Germline values: CDR1 KGHSH, CDR2 LQKENI. The CDR3 extends over 15 amino acids. CDR3 in amino acids: CASSPGQGVIETQYF. The CDR3 DNA reads TGTGCCAGCTCACCGGGACAGGGGGTGATCGAGACCCAGTACTTC.

This clone showed up just a few times. This chain connects TRBV5-1 to TRBJ2-1, with TRBD1 matching 7 bases. Germline V gene data show CDR1 as SGHRS and CDR2 as YFSETQ. J was trimmed by 4 bases and V by 5 bases; bases with no gene match: 9. The CDR3 is 15 residues long. The CDR3 sequence: CASRLTGTAYNEQFF. CDR3 nucleotides: TGCGCCAGCAGATTGACCGGGACAGCATACAATGAGCAGTTCTTC. The variable domain in full, completed from reference TRBV5-1 and TRBJ2-1, reads KAGVTQTPRYLIKTRGQQVTLSCSPISGHRSVSWYQQTPGQGLQFLFEYFSETQRNKGNFPGRFSGRQFSNSRSEMNVSTLELGDSALYLCASRLTGTAYNEQFFGPGTRLTVL.

The chain has TRBV5-1 and TRBJ2-1; D might be TRBD2 (5 bases). V was trimmed by 3 bases and J by 0 bases, leaving 13 bases between them. CDR1 and CDR2 (germline): SGHRS, YFSETQ. CDR3 length: 16 amino acids. DNA of the CDR3: TGCGCCAGCAGCTCCCAGCTCGAGGGCTCCTACAATGAGCAGTTCTTC. It codes for CASSSQLEGSYNEQFF.

The chain links TRBV30 to TRBJ2-3; TRBD2 agrees at 9 bases. The CDR3 totals 14 residues. Trimming removed 1 base from V and 2 bases from J; junction bases left unmatched: 1. The germline V gene has CDR1 GTSNPN and CDR2 SVGIG (reference sequence). The DNA for the CDR3 is TGTGCCTGGAGTGGCGGGGGGGCCACAGATACGCAGTATTTT. This codes for CAWSGGGATDTQYF.

The chain recombines TRBV7-9 with TRBJ2-2; D remains ambiguous. V was trimmed by 4 bases and J by 0 bases, leaving 9 bases between them. The CDR3 is 15 amino acids. Germline CDR1 is SEHNR and CDR2 is FQNEAQ (reference sequence). In nucleotides, the CDR3 is TGTGCCAGCAGCTACCAAAACACGAACACCGGGGAGCTGTTTTTT. Amino acid sequence: CASSYQNTNTGELFF.

The chain employs TRBV2 and TRBJ2-6; weak D call: TRBD2 (6 bases). This CDR3 region has 14 residues. Between the trimmed V and J ends, which lost 4 bases and 3 bases, there was a span of 7 bases. The germline CDR1 and CDR2 sequences are SNHLY and FYNNEI. The CDR3 DNA reads TGTGCCAGCAGTGGGGGAGGTGGGGCCAACGTCCTGACTTTC. It translates to CASSGGGGANVLTF.

This clone was found a few times. The chain combines TRBV5-1 with TRBJ2-7; 8 nucleotides line up with TRBD1. The germline CDR1 and CDR2 sequences are SGHRS and YFSETQ. The CDR3 sequence is 16 residues long. V trimming: 1 base; J trimming: 6 bases; junction bases outside the gene matches: 12. Written as DNA, the CDR3 is TGCGCCAGCAGCTTGCTTCCGACGACAGGGGCCCGCGAGCAGTACTTC. Its translation is CASSLLPTTGAREQYF.

The CDR3 protein is CAISEGPSGGEDTQYF. In DNA form, the CDR3 reads TGTGCCATCAGTGAGGGCCCTAGCGGGGGTGAAGATACGCAGTATTTT. This chain uses TRBV10-3 with TRBJ2-3; 10 positions match TRBD2. Trimming at V came to 2 bases and at J to 5 bases, leaving 7 bases not matched to a gene. This CDR3 region has 16 residues. CDR1 is ENHRY and CDR2 is SYGVKD in the germline V gene.

This clone has just a few counts. The chain uses TRBV9 and TRBJ2-1; 16 positions match TRBD2. Germline CDR1 SGDLS, CDR2 YYNGEE. Trimming removed 6 bases from V and 10 bases from J; junction bases left unmatched: 13. This CDR3 has 17 residues. This CDR3 is CASNIPGLAGGPEEQFF. CDR3 sequence (DNA): TGTGCCAGCAACATTCCGGGACTAGCGGGGGGGCCAGAGGAGCAGTTCTTC.

This clone was seen more than once but under ten times. This chain links TRBV4-1 with TRBJ2-1, with 11 nucleotides matching TRBD2. The V and J ends lost 1 base and 10 bases, in that order; junction bases with no gene match: 12. Germline values: CDR1 MGHRA, CDR2 YSYEKL. This CDR3 is built from 17 residues. The CDR3: CASSQGVQTSGNWEQFF. In DNA form, the CDR3 reads TGCGCCAGCAGCCAAGGGGTTCAGACTAGCGGGAATTGGGAGCAGTTCTTC.